This T cell receptor (beta chain) was observed in a study of cytomegalovirus exposure and HLA in healthy donors. This CDR3 is built from 14 residues. Trimming removed 4 bases from V and 3 bases from J; junction bases left unmatched: 4. The V gene's germline CDR1 is SNHLY and CDR2 FYNNEI. Profiling relied on immunoSEQ multiplex PCR, and the TCRdb table lists in-frame clones only, not all of them. The sample has 150,000 or so clones; around 90% are singletons. The TCR sequence derives from a woman in her thirties in good health and CMV-seropositive. The chain recombines TRBV2 with TRBJ1-1, with TRBD1 matching over 8 bases. Sequenced sample: PBMCs. The CDR3 spells CASSAPTGDTEAFF. The CDR3, as DNA: TGTGCCAGCAGTGCCCCGACAGGGGACACTGAAGCTTTCTTT.